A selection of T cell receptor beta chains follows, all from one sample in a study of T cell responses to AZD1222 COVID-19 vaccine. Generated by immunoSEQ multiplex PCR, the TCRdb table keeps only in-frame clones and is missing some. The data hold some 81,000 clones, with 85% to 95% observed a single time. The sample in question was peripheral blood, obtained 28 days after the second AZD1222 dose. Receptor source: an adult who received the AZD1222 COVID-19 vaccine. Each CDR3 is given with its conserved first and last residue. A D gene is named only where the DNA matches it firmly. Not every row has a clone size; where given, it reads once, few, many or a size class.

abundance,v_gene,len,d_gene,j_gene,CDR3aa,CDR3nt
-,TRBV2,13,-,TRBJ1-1,CASKTQGSTEAFF,TGTGCCAGCAAAACACAGGGAAGCACTGAAGCTTTCTTT
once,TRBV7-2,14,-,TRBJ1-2,CASSLSSGSYGYTF,TGTGCCAGCAGCTTATCCAGCGGGAGTTATGGCTACACCTTC
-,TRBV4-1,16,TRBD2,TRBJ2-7,CASSQAPSGSLYEQYF,TGCGCCAGCAGCCAAGCCCCTAGCGGGAGTTTGTACGAGCAGTACTTC
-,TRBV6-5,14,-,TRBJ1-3,CASRRQSSGNTIYF,TGTGCCAGCAGGAGACAGAGCTCTGGAAACACCATATATTTT
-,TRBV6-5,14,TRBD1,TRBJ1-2,CASLVGQPNYGYTF,TGTGCCAGCTTAGTGGGACAGCCTAACTATGGCTACACCTTC
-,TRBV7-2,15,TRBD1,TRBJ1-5,CASSLAGGRNQPQHF,TGTGCCAGCAGCTTAGCAGGGGGCAGAAATCAGCCCCAGCATTTT
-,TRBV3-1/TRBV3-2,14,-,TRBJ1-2,CASSQGRGAGGYTF,TGTGCCAGCAGCCAAGGTCGAGGGGCAGGCGGCTACACCTTC
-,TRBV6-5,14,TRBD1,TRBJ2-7,CASRNPRGPFEQYF,TGTGCCAGCAGAAACCCCAGGGGGCCCTTCGAGCAGTACTTC
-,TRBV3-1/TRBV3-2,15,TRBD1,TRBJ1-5,CASSARSGGHQPQHF,TGTGCCAGCAGCGCTCGCTCAGGGGGACATCAGCCCCAGCATTTT
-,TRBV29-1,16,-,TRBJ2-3,CSVAPGGAGVTDTQYF,TGCAGCGTCGCCCCCGGCGGGGCAGGGGTTACAGATACGCAGTATTTT
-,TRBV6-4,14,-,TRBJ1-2,CASRPATWGYGYTF,TGTGCCAGCAGACCTGCCACCTGGGGCTATGGCTACACCTTC
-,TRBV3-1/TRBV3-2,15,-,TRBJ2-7,CASSQDRLFSYEQYF,TGTGCCAGCAGCCAGGACAGACTCTTCTCCTACGAGCAGTACTTC
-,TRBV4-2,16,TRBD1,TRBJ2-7,CASSQSGTGVSYEQYF,TGTGCCAGCAGCCAATCCGGGACAGGGGTCTCCTACGAGCAGTACTTC
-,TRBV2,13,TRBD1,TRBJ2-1,CASDREGDNEQFF,TGTGCCAGCGACAGGGAAGGGGACAATGAGCAGTTCTTC
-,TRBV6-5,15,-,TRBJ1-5,CASGYRDASNQPQHF,TGTGCCAGCGGATACCGGGACGCTAGCAATCAGCCCCAGCATTTT
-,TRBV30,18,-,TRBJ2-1,CAWSWRGLARAVGNEQFF,TGTGCCTGGAGTTGGAGGGGGCTTGCCCGTGCGGTTGGCAATGAGCAGTTCTTC
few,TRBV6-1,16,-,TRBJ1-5,CASSEARRTGNQPQHF,TGTGCCAGCAGTGAAGCAAGAAGGACAGGCAATCAGCCCCAGCATTTT
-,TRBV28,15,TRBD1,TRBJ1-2,CASSRPGTGNYGYTF,TGTGCCAGCAGTCGACCTGGGACAGGGAACTATGGCTACACCTTC
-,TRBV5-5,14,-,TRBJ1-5,CASSLTEVLKPQHF,TGTGCCAGCAGCTTGACAGAAGTCTTAAAGCCCCAGCATTTT
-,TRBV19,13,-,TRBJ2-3,CASRMEWTDTQYF,TGTGCCAGTAGAATGGAGTGGACAGATACGCAGTATTTT
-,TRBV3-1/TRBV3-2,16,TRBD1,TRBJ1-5,CASSPTLGQPNQPQHF,TGTGCCAGCAGCCCAACCCTGGGACAGCCAAATCAGCCCCAGCATTTT
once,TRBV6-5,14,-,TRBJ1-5,CASSQDGGVWPQHF,TGTGCCAGCAGTCAGGACGGAGGGGTTTGGCCCCAGCATTTT
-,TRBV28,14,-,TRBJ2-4,CASSLGAVKNIQYF,TGTGCCAGCAGTTTAGGGGCAGTAAAAAACATTCAGTACTTC
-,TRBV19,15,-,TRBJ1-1,CASSIVGAGNTEAFF,TGTGCCAGTAGTATAGTTGGGGCGGGGAACACTGAAGCTTTCTTT
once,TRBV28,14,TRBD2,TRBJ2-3,CASSLGLGTDTQYF,TGTGCCAGCAGTCTGGGACTAGGCACAGATACGCAGTATTTT
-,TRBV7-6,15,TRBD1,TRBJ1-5,CASSLGQGRGQPQHF,TGTGCCAGCAGCTTAGGACAGGGTCGAGGGCAGCCCCAGCATTTT
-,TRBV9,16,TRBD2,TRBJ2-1,CASSVGLAGGSNEQFF,TGTGCCAGCAGCGTAGGACTAGCGGGGGGTTCCAATGAGCAGTTCTTC
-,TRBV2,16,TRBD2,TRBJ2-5,CASRERARGGQETQYF,TGTGCCAGCAGAGAGCGGGCCCGGGGGGGCCAAGAGACCCAGTACTTC
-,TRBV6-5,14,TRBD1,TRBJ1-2,CASSSNTGERGYTF,TGTGCCAGCAGTTCGAATACAGGGGAACGTGGCTACACCTTC
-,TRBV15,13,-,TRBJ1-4,CATSRVHSEKLFF,TGTGCCACCAGCAGAGTACATAGTGAAAAACTGTTTTTT
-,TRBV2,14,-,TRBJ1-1,CASSAEGTGTEAFF,TGTGCCAGCAGTGCGGAGGGTACGGGCACTGAAGCTTTCTTT